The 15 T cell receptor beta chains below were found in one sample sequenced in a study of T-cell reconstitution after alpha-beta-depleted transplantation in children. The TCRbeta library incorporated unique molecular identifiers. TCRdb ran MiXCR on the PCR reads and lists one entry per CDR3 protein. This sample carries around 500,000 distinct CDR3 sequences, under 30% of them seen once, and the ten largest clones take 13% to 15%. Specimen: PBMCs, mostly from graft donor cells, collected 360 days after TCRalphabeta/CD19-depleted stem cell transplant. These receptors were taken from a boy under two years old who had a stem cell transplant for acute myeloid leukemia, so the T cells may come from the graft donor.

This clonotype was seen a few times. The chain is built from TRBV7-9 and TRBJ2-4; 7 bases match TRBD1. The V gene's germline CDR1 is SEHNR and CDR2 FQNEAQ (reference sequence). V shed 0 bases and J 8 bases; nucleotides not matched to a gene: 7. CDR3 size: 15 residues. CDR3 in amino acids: CASSLAGTARDIQYF. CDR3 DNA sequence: TGTGCCAGCAGCTTAGCCGGGACAGCTCGGGACATTCAGTACTTC.

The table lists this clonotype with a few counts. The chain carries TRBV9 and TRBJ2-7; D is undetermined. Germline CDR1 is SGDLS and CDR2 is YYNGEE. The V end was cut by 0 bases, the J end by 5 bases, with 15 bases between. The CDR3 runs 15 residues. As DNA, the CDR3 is TGTGCCAGCAGCGTAGCCCCAGGCCCTTCCCACGAGCAGTACTTC. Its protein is CASSVAPGPSHEQYF.

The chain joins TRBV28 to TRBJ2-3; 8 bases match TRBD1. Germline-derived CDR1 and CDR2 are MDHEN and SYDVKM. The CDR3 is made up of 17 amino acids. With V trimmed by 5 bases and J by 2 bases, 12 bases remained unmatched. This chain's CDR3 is CASSVIFTGGLTDTQYF. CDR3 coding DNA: TGTGCCAGCAGTGTTATTTTCACAGGGGGACTCACAGATACGCAGTATTTT.

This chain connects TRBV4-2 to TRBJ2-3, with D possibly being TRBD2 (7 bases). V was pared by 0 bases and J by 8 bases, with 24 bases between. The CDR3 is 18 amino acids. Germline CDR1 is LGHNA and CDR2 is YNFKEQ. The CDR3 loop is CASSQDLVRAGALSTQYF. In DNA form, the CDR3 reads TGTGCCAGCAGCCAAGATCTGGTGCGTGCGGGGGCCCTTTCTACGCAGTATTTT.

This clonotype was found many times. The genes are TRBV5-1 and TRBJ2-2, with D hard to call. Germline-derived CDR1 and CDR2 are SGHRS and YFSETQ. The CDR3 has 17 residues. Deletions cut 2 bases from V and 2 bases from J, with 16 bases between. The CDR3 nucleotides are TGCGCCAGCAGCTTTGCCAAAAGGGCTCCTAACACCGGGGAGCTGTTTTTT. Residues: CASSFAKRAPNTGELFF.

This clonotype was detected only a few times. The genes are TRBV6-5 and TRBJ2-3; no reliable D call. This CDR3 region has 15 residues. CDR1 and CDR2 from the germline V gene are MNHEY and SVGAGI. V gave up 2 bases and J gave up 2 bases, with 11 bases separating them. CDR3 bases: TGTGCCAGCAGTTACGAAGCAGGTTACACAGATACGCAGTATTTT. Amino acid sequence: CASSYEAGYTDTQYF.

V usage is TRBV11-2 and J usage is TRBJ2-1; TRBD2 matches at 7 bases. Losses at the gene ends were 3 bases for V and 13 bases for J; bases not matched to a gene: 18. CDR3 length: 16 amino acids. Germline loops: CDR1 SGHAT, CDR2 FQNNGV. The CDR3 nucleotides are TGTGCCAGCAGCTTTAACGGGGGGTCGGGCTCTGAACCCCAGTTCTTC. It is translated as CASSFNGGSGSEPQFF.

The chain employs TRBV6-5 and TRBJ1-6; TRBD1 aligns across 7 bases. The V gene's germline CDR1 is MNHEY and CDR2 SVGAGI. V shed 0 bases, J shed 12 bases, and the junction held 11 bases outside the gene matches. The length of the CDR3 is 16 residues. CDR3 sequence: CASSYSSPQGREPLHF. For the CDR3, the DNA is TGTGCCAGCAGTTACTCGAGTCCACAGGGGAGAGAACCCCTCCACTTT.

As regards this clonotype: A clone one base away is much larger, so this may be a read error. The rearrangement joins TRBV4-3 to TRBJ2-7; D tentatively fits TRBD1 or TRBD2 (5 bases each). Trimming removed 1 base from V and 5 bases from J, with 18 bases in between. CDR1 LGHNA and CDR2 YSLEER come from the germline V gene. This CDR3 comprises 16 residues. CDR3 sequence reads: CASSQGDGAGRHEQYF. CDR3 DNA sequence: TGCGCCAGCAGCCAAGGAGACGGGGCAGGGCGCCACGAGCAGTACTTC.

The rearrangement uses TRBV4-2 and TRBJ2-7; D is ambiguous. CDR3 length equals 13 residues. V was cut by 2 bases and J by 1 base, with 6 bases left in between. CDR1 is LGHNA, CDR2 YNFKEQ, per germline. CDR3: CASSQMTSYEQYF. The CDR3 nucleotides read TGTGCCAGCAGCCAAATGACTTCCTACGAGCAGTACTTC.

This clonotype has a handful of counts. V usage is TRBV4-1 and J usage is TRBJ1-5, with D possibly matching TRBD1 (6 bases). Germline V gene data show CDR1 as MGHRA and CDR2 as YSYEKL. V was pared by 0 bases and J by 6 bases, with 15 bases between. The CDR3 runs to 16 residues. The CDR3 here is CASSQEYGTLAQPQHF. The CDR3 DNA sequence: TGCGCCAGCAGCCAAGAGTATGGGACACTGGCTCAGCCCCAGCATTTT.

The CDR3 reads CASSLEQISGNTIYF. The CDR3 DNA reads TGTGCCAGCAGCTTGGAGCAGATCTCTGGAAACACCATATATTTT. The chain joins TRBV7-9 to TRBJ1-3; D remains unclear. This CDR3 is 15 amino acids long. CDR1 SEHNR and CDR2 FQNEAQ come from the germline V gene (reference sequence). V lost 3 bases to trimming and J lost 0 bases, with 9 bases between them. The variable domain in full, with the rest retrieved from reference TRBV7-9 and TRBJ1-3, is DTGVSQNPRHKITKRGQNVTFRCDPISEHNRLYWYRQTLGQGPEFLTYFQNEAQLEKSRLLSDRFSAERPKGSFSTLEIQRTEQGDSAMYLCASSLEQISGNTIYFGEGSWLTVV.

CDR3 residues: CASSVVPGVDPPYNEQFF. Here the CDR3 DNA reads TGTGCCAGCAGCGTAGTGCCGGGCGTAGACCCCCCATACAATGAGCAGTTCTTC. The chain has TRBV9 and TRBJ2-1; D is ambiguous. This CDR3 has 18 residues. Trimming removed 0 bases at V and 4 bases at J, with 20 bases between. The germline CDR1 and CDR2 sequences are SGDLS and YYNGEE.

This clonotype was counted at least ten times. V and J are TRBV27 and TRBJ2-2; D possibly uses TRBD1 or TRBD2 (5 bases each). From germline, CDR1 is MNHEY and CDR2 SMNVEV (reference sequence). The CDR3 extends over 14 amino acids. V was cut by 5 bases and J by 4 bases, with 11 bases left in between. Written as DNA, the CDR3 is TGTGCCAGCAGTGGTGGGACGGTCACCGGGGAGCTGTTTTTT. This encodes CASSGGTVTGELFF.

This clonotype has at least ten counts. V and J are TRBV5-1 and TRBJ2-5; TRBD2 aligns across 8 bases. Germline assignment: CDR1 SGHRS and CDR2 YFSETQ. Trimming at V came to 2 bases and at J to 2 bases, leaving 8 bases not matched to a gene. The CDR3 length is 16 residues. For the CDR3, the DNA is TGCGCCAGCAGCTTCGGACTAGCAACCTCTCAAGAGACCCAGTACTTC. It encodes CASSFGLATSQETQYF.